A single T cell receptor (beta chain) is shown here with its context. Its antigen is unknown. Given a much more abundant clone one base away, this may be a read error. The data originate from a study of Graves' ophthalmopathy and Graves' hyperthyroidism (dated by TCRdb to the late 2010s). Notes on the research overall: Peripheral blood was collected at initial diagnosis, before any treatment. The study used TCR beta repertoire signatures to distinguish Graves' ophthalmopathy from Graves' hyperthyroidism and to predict progression to ophthalmopathy. In total, some 140 blood samples were TCR-sequenced: some 43 ophthalmopathy, approximately 75 hyperthyroidism and approximately 17 hyperthyroidism-to-ophthalmopathy patients. To explore V-J signatures that separate ophthalmopathy from hyperthyroidism, a discovery set of 95 to 100 patients was enrolled, consisting of more than 40 with ophthalmopathy and about 60 with stable hyperthyroidism. The independent validation cohort included approximately 19 hyperthyroidism patients plus 17 patients who later progressed from hyperthyroidism to ophthalmopathy. In more than five hyperthyroidism patients, T-cell repertoires of thyroid tissue and blood were compared. Following sample collection, hyperthyroidism patients were given methimazole at a starting dose of 30 mg daily, and ophthalmopathy patients were given high-dose intravenous methylprednisolone. Study-wide conclusions, independent of this receptor: Most of the expanded thyroid clonotypes with a frequency above 0.001 were also detected in blood, and it was suggested that the thyroid immune response may be reflected by blood repertoires. Sample size was not predetermined statistically, and investigators were not blinded to group allocation. In validation, the model predicted ophthalmopathy progression with about 71% sensitivity and roughly 72% specificity; more than ten predicted patients were CT-confirmed with GO in a median of approximately 6.5 months. In cross-validation, the 13-signature model distinguished ophthalmopathy from stable hyperthyroidism with approximately 90% sensitivity and about 81% specificity, and in the test set the corresponding values were around 80% and 75%.

According to the germline V gene (reference sequence), CDR1 reads DFQATT and CDR2 reads SNEGSKA. V loses 5 bases at its end and J loses 7 bases; junction bases beyond the gene matches: 7. Including cysteine and phenylalanine, the CDR3 has 15 amino acids. CDR3 DNA only is kept here, 45 bases in frame from base 1. For repertoire sequencing, TCR beta CDR3 regions were amplified from RNA transcripts. The first round of RT-PCR was done with HTBI primers and the Qiagen OneStep RT-PCR kit, and was followed by a second round of multiplex PCR, then size selection and purification. Sequencing of the libraries was carried out on an Illumina HiSeq2000 in paired-end mode with 100 bp reads. From the authors' description of their analysis: SOAPnuke was used to process the reads, throwing out any read that had adapters, had uncalled bases, had a mean Phred below 15, or lacked an exact constant-primer or identifier match. High-quality paired reads were merged with COPE v1.2.5. Each unique nucleotide sequence was defined as a clonotype, and clonotypes were aligned to IMGT TRB V, D and J references with MiTCR v1.1. Only V-J combinations with frequency above 0.0001 were analysed, covering around 99% of repertoires. A TCR clonal expansion and chaos score per V-J combination was defined as the ratio of F50 clonal expansion to chaos observed in the TCRdist matrix. Welch's t-statistics and random forest were used to reduce the features to about 12 V-J combinations, which were then used as input to a naive Bayes classifier. The Morisita-Horn index was used to measure how similar the thyroid and blood repertoires were. TCRdb's own reprocessing of the public reads used fastp at Q25 and MiXCR and kept productive beta chains. Merged by CDR3 protein, the rows form single entries marked with the most common genes and DNA. The V and J calls reflect TCRdb's pipeline rather than the authors' work. Within this sample are roughly 300,000 distinct CDR3 sequences, with 17% of them counted one time only. The ten largest clones capture 9% to 15% of the sample.

The ophthalmopathy patients had moderately to severely active disease, with a Clinical Activity Score of 3 or higher, a NOSPECS grade of 4 or higher, and a disease duration of less than 3 months. Anyone with other autoimmune diseases, uncontrolled infections, pregnancy or lactation was excluded from the study. Diagnosis was based on clinical symptoms, serum thyroxine, TRAb, thyroid ultrasound and orbital computed tomography. PBMCs were isolated from about 9.2 ml of fresh peripheral blood by Ficoll-Paque density gradient centrifugation. Trizol reagent was used to extract the total RNA, and its quality was then checked on an Agilent 2100 Bioanalyzer.

The clonotype originates from an adult man with Graves' ophthalmopathy. Sequencing was done on a sample of peripheral blood. This chain is built from TRBV20-1 and TRBJ2-2, and TRBD2 matches 13 of the central bases. The sequenced DNA is TGCAGTGCTCTCACTAGCGGGGGGGGCGGCGGGGAGCTGTTTTTT. Translated, this is CSALTSGGGGGELFF.